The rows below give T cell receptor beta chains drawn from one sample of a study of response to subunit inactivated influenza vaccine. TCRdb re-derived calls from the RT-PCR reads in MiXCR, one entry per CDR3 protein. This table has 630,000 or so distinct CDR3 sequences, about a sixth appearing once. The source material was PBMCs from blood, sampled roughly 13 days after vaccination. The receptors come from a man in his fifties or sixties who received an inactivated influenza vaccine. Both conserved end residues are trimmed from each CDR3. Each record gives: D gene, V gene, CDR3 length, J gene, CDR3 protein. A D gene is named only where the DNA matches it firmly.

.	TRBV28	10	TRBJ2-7	ATSGVDEEQY
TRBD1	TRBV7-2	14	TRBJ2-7	ASSSMKGQGYYEQY
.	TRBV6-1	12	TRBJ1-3	ASSPGTTGNTIY
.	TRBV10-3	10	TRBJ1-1	AISEQGTEAF
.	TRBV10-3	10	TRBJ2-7	AIRGPFGEQY
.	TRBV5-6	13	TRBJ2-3	ASSLVGRRTDTQY
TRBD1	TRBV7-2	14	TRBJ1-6	ASSLAGQGAGSPLH
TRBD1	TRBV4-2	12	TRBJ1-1	ASSPGGVATEAF
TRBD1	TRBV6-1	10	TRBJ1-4	ASSERGTGPF
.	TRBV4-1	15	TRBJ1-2	ASSQNPWTAANYGYT
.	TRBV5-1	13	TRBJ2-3	ASSSNGGATDTQY
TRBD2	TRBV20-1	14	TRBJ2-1	SASTGGLAISGEQF
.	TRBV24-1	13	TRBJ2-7	ATSDAGTGTYEQY
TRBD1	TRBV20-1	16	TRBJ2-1	SAMTGGGSGRDFNEQF
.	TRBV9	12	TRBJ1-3	ASSVAYSGNTTY
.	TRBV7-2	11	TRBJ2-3	ASSLFGEDTQY
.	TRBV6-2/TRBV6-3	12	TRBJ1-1	ASTVDAMNTEAF
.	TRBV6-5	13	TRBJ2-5	ASSYSGARSETQY
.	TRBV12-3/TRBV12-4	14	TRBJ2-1	ASIHGGGRTYNEQF
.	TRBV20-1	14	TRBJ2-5	SADAGWEPNGETQY
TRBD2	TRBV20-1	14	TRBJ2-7	SATGSGGRSSYEQY
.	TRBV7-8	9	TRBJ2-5	ASSLERAQY
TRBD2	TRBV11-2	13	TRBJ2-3	ASSQAGGPTDTQY
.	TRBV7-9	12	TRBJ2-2	ASSSLGNTGELF
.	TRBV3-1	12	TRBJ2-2	ASSHGRLAGELF
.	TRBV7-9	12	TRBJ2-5	ASSLAESQETQY
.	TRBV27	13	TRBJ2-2	ASRRGTTNTGELF
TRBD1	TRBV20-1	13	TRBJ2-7	SARSQGLNWNEQY
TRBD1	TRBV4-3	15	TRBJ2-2	ASSRGDGTVIAGELF
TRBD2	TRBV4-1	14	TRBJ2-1	ASSQVFALAGDEQF
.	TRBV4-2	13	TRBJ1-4	ASSQEGDSNEKLF
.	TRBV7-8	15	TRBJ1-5	ASSPSGGGRSNQPQH
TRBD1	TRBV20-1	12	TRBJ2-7	SARVTGEYYEQY
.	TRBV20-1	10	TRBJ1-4	SAGHSNEKLF
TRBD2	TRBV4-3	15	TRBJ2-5	ASSQEASGSVGETQY
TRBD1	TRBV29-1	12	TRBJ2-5	SVAGDRGGETQY
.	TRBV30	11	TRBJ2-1	AWSLGGNNEQF
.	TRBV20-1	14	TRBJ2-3	SASGGDRSYTDTQY
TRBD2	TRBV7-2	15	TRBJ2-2	ASSLAGTSGHTGELF
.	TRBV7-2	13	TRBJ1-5	ASSMYQGGNQPQH